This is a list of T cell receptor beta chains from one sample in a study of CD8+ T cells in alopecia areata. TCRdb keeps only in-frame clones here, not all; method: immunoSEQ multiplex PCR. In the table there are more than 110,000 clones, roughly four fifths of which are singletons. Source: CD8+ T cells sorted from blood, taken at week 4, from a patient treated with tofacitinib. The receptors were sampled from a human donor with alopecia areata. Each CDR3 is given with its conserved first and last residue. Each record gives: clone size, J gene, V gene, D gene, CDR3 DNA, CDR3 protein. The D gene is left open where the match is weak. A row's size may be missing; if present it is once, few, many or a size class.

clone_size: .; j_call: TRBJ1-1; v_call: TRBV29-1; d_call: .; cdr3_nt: TGCAGCTTCAGTAGGGGTATGAACACTGAAGCTTTCTTT; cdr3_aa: CSFSRGMNTEAFF
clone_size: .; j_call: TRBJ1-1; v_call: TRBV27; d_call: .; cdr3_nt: TGTGCCAGCAGTTCCATCCTCAATGAAGCTTTCTTT; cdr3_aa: CASSSILNEAFF
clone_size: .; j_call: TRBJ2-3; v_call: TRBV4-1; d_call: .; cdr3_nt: TGCGCCAGCAGCCAATTAGCGGTTTCCGGCACAGATACGCAGTATTTT; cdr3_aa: CASSQLAVSGTDTQYF
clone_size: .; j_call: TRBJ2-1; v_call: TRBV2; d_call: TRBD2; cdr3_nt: TGTGCCAGCAGTGTGGGACTAGCGGGGCCCTACAATGAGCAGTTCTTC; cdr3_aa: CASSVGLAGPYNEQFF
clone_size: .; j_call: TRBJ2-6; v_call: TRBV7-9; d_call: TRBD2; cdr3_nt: TGTGCCAGCAGATTAGCGGGGGCCCTCTCTGGGGCCAACGTCCTGACTTTC; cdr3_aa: CASRLAGALSGANVLTF
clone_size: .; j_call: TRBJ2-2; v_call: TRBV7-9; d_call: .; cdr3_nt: TGTGCCAGCAGCTTATCCTCGAACACCGGGGAGCTGTTTTTT; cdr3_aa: CASSLSSNTGELFF
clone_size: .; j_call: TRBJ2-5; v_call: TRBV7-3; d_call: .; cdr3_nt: TGTGCCAGCAGCTTAAACAGCCAAGAGACCCAGTACTTC; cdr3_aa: CASSLNSQETQYF
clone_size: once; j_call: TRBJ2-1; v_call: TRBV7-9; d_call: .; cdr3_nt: TGTGCCAGCAGCTCCAGGGAAAGCTCCTACAATGAGCAGTTCTTC; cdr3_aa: CASSSRESSYNEQFF
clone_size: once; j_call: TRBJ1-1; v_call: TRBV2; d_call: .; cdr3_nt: TGTGCCAGCAGTGAGGGGGCTGGGACTGAAGCTTTCTTT; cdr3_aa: CASSEGAGTEAFF
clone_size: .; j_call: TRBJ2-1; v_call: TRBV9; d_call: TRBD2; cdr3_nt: TGTGCCAGCAGCGCGTTGACTAGCGGGGGCCGGAGCTCCTACAATGAGCAGTTCTTC; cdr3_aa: CASSALTSGGRSSYNEQFF
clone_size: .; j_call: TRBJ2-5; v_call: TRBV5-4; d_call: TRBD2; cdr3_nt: TGTGCCAGCAGCTTCGGGGCGGGGGTGTACCAAGAGACCCAGTACTTC; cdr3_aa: CASSFGAGVYQETQYF
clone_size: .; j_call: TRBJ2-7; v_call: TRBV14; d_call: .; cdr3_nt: TGTGCCAGCAGCCAGGGCTCCCACTACGAGCAGTACTTC; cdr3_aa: CASSQGSHYEQYF
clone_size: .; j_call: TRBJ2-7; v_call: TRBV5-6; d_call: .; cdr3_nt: TGTGCCAGCAGCTTTCCTGGCTACGAGCAGTACTTC; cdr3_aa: CASSFPGYEQYF
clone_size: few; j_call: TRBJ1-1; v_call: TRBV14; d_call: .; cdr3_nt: TGTGCCAGCAGCCAAGGGGGGGCTTTAAACACTGAAGCTTTCTTT; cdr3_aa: CASSQGGALNTEAFF
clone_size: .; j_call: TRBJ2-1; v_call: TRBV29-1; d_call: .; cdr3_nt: TGCAGCGTTTCAGCCCACAATGAGCAGTTCTTC; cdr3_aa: CSVSAHNEQFF
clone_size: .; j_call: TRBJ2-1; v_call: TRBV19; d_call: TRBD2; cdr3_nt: TGTGCCAGTAGTAAGGGAGGGAACGAGCAGTTCTTC; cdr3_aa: CASSKGGNEQFF
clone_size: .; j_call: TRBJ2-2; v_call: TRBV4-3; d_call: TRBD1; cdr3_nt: TGCGCCAGCAGCCAACTTCTCGACAGGGGAAAGGAGCTGTTTTTT; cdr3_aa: CASSQLLDRGKELFF
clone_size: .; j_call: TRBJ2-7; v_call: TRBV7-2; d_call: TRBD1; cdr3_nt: TGTGCCAGCAGCACCGGGACAGGGACCAACTACGAGCAGTACTTC; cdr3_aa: CASSTGTGTNYEQYF
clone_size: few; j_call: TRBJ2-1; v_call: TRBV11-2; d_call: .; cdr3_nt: TGTGCCAGCAGCTTAGCGGCGGAGCAGTTCTTC; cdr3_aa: CASSLAAEQFF
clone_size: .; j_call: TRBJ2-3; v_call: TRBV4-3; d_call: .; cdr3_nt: TGCGCCAGCAGCCAAGAGGATGTTGCAGATACGCAGTATTTT; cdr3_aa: CASSQEDVADTQYF
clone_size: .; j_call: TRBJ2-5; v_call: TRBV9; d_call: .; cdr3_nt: TGTGCCAGCAGCGGACTTAGAGCTCAGGAGACCCAGTACTTC; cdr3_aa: CASSGLRAQETQYF
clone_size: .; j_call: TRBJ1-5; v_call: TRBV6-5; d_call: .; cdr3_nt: TGTGCCAGCAGTTACACAGGGTCGAGCAATCAGCCCCAGCATTTT; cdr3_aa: CASSYTGSSNQPQHF
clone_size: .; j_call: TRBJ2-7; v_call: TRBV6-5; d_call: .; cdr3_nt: TGTGCCAGCTCTACAGGCTTCTCCTACGAGCAGTACTTC; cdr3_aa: CASSTGFSYEQYF
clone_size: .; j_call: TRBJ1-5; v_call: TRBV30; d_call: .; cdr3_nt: TGTGCCTGGAGTGTAGGAGGGTTCAATCAGCCCCAGCATTTT; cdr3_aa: CAWSVGGFNQPQHF
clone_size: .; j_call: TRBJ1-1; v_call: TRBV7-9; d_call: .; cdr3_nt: TGTGCCAGCAGCCAAGGGTCTATGAACACTGAAGCTTTCTTT; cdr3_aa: CASSQGSMNTEAFF
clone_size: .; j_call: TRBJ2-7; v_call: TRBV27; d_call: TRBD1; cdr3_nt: TGTGCCAGCAGTCAAAGGGGGTTGGGGACAGGGCAATACGAGCAGTACTTC; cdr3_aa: CASSQRGLGTGQYEQYF
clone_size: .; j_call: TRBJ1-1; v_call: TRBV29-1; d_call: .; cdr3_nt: TGCAGCGTTGTCGGCAGCCCCAGGGTGGAAGCTTTCTTT; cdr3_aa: CSVVGSPRVEAFF
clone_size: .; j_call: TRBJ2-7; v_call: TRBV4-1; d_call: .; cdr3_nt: TGCGCCAGCAGCCAGGCAGGGGTCTACGAGCAGTACTTC; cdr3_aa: CASSQAGVYEQYF
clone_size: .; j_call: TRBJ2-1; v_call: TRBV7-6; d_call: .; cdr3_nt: TGTGCCAGCAGCTTAGAATCTCGGGGCAATGAGCAGTTCTTC; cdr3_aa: CASSLESRGNEQFF
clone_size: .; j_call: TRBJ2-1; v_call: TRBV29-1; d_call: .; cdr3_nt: TGCAGCGGAAACTTCGAGAATGAGCAGTTCTTC; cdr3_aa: CSGNFENEQFF
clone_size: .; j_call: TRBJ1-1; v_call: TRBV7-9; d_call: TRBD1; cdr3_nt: TGTGCCAGCAGCTTAATGTATGCAGGGGGCGCATCTGAAGCTTTCTTT; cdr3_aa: CASSLMYAGGASEAFF
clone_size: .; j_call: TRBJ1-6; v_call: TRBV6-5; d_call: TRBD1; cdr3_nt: TGTGCCAGCAGTTCAGGGGGCGCTTGGGATAATTCACCCCTCCACTTT; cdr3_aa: CASSSGGAWDNSPLHF
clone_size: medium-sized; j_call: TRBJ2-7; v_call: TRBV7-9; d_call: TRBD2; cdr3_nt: TGTGCCAGTACCCCTTCGGGGGGGGCGGAATACGAGCAGTACTTC; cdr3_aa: CASTPSGGAEYEQYF
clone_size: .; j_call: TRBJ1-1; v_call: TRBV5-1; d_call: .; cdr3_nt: TGCGCCAGCAGCTTGGCGGGGGCGGGCACTGAAGCTTTCTTT; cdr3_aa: CASSLAGAGTEAFF
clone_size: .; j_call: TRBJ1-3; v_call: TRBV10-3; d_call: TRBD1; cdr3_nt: TGTGCCATCAGCGGGGGACAGGCCCCTGGAAACACCATATATTTT; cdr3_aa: CAISGGQAPGNTIYF
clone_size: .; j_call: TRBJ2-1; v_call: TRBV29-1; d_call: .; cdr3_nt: TGCAGCGTTCACATGGGAGGCCCGCTCGATGAGCAGTTCTTC; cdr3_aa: CSVHMGGPLDEQFF
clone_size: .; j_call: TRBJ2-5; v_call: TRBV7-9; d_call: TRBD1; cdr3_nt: TGTGCCAGCAGCTTACCGGGACAGGGAGAGACCCAGTACTTC; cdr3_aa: CASSLPGQGETQYF
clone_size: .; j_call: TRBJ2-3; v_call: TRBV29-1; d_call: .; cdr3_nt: TGCAGCGTTTTAGGGTGGTCAGATACGCAGTATTTT; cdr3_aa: CSVLGWSDTQYF
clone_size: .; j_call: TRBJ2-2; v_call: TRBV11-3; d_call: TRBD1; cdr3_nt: TGTGCCAGCAGCATCCCCGGACAGGGGGGCGGGGAGCTGTTTTTT; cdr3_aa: CASSIPGQGGGELFF
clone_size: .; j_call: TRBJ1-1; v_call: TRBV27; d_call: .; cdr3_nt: TGTGCCAGCAGTTTATCCCTGAACACTGAAGCTTTCTTT; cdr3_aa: CASSLSLNTEAFF
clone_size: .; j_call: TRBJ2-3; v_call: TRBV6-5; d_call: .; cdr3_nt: TGTGCCAGCAGAACACCCGGAGATACGCAGTATTTT; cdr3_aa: CASRTPGDTQYF
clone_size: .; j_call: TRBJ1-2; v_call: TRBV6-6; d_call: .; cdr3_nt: TGTGCCAGCCGCTCCGGGGGCTACACCTTC; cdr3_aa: CASRSGGYTF
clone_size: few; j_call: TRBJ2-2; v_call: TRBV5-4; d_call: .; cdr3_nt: TGTGCCAGCAGTTTGGGTGGCGGGGAGCTGTTTTTT; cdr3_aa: CASSLGGGELFF
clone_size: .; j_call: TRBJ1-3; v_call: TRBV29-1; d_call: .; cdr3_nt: TGCAGCGTTGGGCAGCTAGGAAACACCATATATTTT; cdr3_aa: CSVGQLGNTIYF
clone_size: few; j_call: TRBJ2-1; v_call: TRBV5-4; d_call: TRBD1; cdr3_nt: TGTGCCAGCAGCTCCGACAGGGCAGTCTACAATGAGCAGTTCTTC; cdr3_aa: CASSSDRAVYNEQFF
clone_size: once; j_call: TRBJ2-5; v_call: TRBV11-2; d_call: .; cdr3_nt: TGTGCCAGCAGCCTATTCCCTGATGGTCCGGAGACCCAGTACTTC; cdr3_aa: CASSLFPDGPETQYF
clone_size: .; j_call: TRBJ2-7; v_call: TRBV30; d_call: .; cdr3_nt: TGTGCCTGGAGTGTAGGCAGGTGGAGCGAGCAGTACTTC; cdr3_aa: CAWSVGRWSEQYF
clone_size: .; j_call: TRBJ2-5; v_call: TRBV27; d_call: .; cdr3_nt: TGTGCCAGCAGTTCCCGGAGTGGCGGTACCCAAGAGACCCAGTACTTC; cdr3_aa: CASSSRSGGTQETQYF
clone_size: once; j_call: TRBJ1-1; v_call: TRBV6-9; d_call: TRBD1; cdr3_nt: TGTGCCAGCAGTAAGGGCCTCATTCGGACAGGGAAATTTGATGAAGCTTTCTTT; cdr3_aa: CASSKGLIRTGKFDEAFF
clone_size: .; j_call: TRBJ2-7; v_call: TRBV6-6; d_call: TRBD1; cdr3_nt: TGTGCCAGCAGATCTCGGACAGGCGACTCCTACGAGCAGTACTTC; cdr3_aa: CASRSRTGDSYEQYF
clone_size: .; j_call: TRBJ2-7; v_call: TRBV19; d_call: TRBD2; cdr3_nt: TGTGCCAGTAGTGCATGGACTAGCGGGGCCGAGCAGTACTTC; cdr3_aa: CASSAWTSGAEQYF
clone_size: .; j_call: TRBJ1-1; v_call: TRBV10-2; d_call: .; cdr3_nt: TGCGCCAGCAGTGCTGGGGACACTGAAGCTTTCTTT; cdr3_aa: CASSAGDTEAFF
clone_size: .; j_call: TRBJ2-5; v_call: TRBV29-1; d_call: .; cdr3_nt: TGCAGCGTTTTCGGGGGCCCGTACCAAGAGACCCAGTACTTC; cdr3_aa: CSVFGGPYQETQYF
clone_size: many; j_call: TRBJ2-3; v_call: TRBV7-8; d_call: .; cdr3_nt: TGTGCCAGCAGTTGGGATCCAGATACGCAGTATTTT; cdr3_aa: CASSWDPDTQYF
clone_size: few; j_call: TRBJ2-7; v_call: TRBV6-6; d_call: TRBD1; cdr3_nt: TGTGCCAGCAGTTCTCCGGGACAGGGGGTCTACGAGCAGTACTTC; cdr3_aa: CASSSPGQGVYEQYF
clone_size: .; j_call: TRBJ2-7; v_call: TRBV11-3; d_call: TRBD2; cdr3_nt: TGTGCCAGCAGCTTATCCCCCGGGGGGGGATACGAGCAGTACTTC; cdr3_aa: CASSLSPGGGYEQYF
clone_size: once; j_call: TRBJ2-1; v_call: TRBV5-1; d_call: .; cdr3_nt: TGCGCCAGCAGCTTGGGAGGACTATTGAGCTCCTACAATGAGCAGTTCTTC; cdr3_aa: CASSLGGLLSSYNEQFF
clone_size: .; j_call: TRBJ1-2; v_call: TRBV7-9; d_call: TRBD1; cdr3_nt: TGTGCCAGCAGCGGGGACAGAGGGGGCTACACCTTC; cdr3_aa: CASSGDRGGYTF
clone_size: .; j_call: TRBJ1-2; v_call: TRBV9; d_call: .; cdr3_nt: TGTGCCAGCAGCCAGACGGACAGTGGCTACACCTTC; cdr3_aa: CASSQTDSGYTF